Listed below are T cell receptor beta chains from one sample, sequenced in a study of neurological immune-mediated disorders. TCRdb recomputed calls from the 5' RACE reads with MiXCR, one row per CDR3 protein. The data show roughly 18,000 distinct CDR3 sequences, around 13% seen once. Material: CD4+ T cells from blood. The receptors were gathered from a woman in her sixties or seventies with HTLV-1-associated myelopathy (HAM/TSP). CDR3s include the opening cysteine and the closing phenylalanine or tryptophan. D genes are given only for firm matches. A row's size may be missing; if present it is once, few, many or a size class.

>TRBV20-1|TRBJ1-1|TRBD1|many
TGCAGTGCTCGCAACCCGGGACAGCCGAACACTGAAGCTTTCTTT
CSARNPGQPNTEAFF
>TRBV7-8|TRBJ2-7|-|many
TGTGCCAGCAGCCCCCCGGGACAAGCTTCCTACGAGCAGTACTTC
CASSPPGQASYEQYF
>TRBV20-1|TRBJ1-2|-|many
TGCAGTGCTCCCCAGGGGAACTATGGCTACACCTTC
CSAPQGNYGYTF
>TRBV20-1|TRBJ2-7|TRBD2|many
TGCAGTGCCCCCTGGGGGGGTAGGTCCTACGAGCAGTACTTC
CSAPWGGRSYEQYF
>TRBV20-1|TRBJ2-5|TRBD1|many
TGCAGTGCTAGGGACACAGGGGTGATGGAGACCCAGTACTTC
CSARDTGVMETQYF
>TRBV5-6|TRBJ1-4|-|many
TGTGCCAGCAGCTTATACAGCCCCGGGGGTGAAAAACTGTTTTTT
CASSLYSPGGEKLFF
>TRBV20-1|TRBJ2-1|TRBD2|many
TGCAGTGCTAGGGGACTAGCGGGGACCAATGAGCAGTTCTTC
CSARGLAGTNEQFF
>TRBV5-1|TRBJ2-1|-|many
TGCGCCAGCAGCTTGGCGGGGGTCGATGAGCAGTTCTTC
CASSLAGVDEQFF
>TRBV5-6|TRBJ2-7|TRBD2|medium-sized
TGTGCCAGCAGCCTACTAGCGGGAATCTCCTACGAGCAGTACTTC
CASSLLAGISYEQYF
>TRBV29-1|TRBJ1-5|TRBD1|many
TGCAGCGCTGCGACAGGGGGAGATCAGCCCCAGCATTTT
CSAATGGDQPQHF
>TRBV12-3/TRBV12-4|TRBJ1-2|-|medium-sized
TGTGCCAGCAGTTCGATGGACCATGGCTACACCTTC
CASSSMDHGYTF
>TRBV20-1|TRBJ2-6|TRBD2|-
TGCAGTGCCTTAATCAATCCGGGACATGGGGAGCGGGGGGCCAACGTCATGACTTTC
CSALINPGHGERGANVMTF
>TRBV2|TRBJ1-4|-|many
TGTGCCAGCAAAATGGCCAGGACTAATGAAAAACTGTTTTTT
CASKMARTNEKLFF
>TRBV9|TRBJ1-3|TRBD1|many
TGTGCCAGCAGCGAACAGGGGGGGGTTTCGTCTGGAAACACCATATATTTT
CASSEQGGVSSGNTIYF
>TRBV27|TRBJ2-1|TRBD1|many
TGTGCCAGCAGTAGGGGACAGGGGGCTACGTACAATGAGCAGTTCTTC
CASSRGQGATYNEQFF
>TRBV10-3|TRBJ2-1|TRBD2|many
TGTGCCATCAGTGAGTCTCAGGCGGGAGAAGAGCAGTTCTTC
CAISESQAGEEQFF
>TRBV6-5|TRBJ2-2|-|many
TGTGCCAGCAGGAGCCCAGCGAACACCGGGGAGCTGTTTTTT
CASRSPANTGELFF
>TRBV5-6|TRBJ1-2|TRBD1|many
TGTGCCAGCAGCCATGGACAGGGGTTCTATGGCTACACCTTC
CASSHGQGFYGYTF
>TRBV3-1|TRBJ2-7|-|large
TGTGCCAGCAGCCAAGGGGCCCCTGGACAGCGTTCTTCTTACTTC
CASSQGAPGQRSSYF
>TRBV7-2|TRBJ1-3|-|-
TGTGCCAGCAGCTTAGGTGGGAACATGGTTGGAAACACCATATATTTT
CASSLGGNMVGNTIYF
>TRBV20-1|TRBJ1-1|-|many
TGCAGTGCTGTGCCCCGCCCGGCTTTCTTT
CSAVPRPAFF
>TRBV28|TRBJ1-2|-|many
TGTGCCAGCCAGGAGACAGGCTCTCGCGGCTACACCTTC
CASQETGSRGYTF
>TRBV3-1|TRBJ2-1|-|many
TGTGCCAGCAGCTTACGGACGGAATACAATGAGCAGTTCTTC
CASSLRTEYNEQFF
>TRBV4-2|TRBJ2-3|-|many
TGTGCCAGCAGCCAAGATAACAGCCCAGATACGCAGTATTTT
CASSQDNSPDTQYF
>TRBV2|TRBJ1-1|TRBD1|many
TGTGCCAGCAGCGATGACAGGGACACTGAAGCTTTCTTT
CASSDDRDTEAFF
>TRBV7-9|TRBJ1-1|-|-
TGTGCCAGCAACTCGGCCGGTGGGACCTGGGGTAACACTGAAGCTTTCTTT
CASNSAGGTWGNTEAFF